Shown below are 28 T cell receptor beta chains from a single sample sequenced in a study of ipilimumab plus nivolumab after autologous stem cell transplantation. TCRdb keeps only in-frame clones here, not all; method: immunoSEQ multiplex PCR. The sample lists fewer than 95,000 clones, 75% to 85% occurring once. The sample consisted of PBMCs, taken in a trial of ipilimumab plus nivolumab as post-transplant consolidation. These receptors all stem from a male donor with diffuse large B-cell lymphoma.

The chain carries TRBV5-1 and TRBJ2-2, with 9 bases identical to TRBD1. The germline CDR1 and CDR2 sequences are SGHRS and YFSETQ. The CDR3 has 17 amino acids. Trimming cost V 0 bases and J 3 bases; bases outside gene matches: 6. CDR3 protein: CASSLAVQGADTGELFF. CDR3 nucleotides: TGCGCCAGCAGCTTGGCCGTACAGGGGGCTGACACCGGGGAGCTGTTTTTT.

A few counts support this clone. The CDR3 here is CASSLNNKLSSPLHF. The CDR3 coding sequence is TGTGCCAGCAGCTTGAATAACAAGTTGAGTTCACCCCTCCACTTT. The rearrangement links TRBV7-9 to TRBJ1-6; D remains unclear. Trimming left V 3 bases short and J 9 bases short, with 15 bases between. The CDR3 covers 15 residues. From germline, CDR1 is SEHNR and CDR2 FQNEAQ (reference sequence).

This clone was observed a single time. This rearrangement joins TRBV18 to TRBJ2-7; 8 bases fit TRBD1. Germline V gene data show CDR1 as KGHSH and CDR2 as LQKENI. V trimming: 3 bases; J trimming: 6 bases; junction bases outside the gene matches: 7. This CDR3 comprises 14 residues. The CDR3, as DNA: TGTGCCAGCTCACCCCAAGGACAGGGCGCCGAGCAGTACTTC. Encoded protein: CASSPQGQGAEQYF. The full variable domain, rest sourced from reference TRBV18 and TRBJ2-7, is NAGVMQNPRHLVRRRGQEARLRCSPMKGHSHVYWYRQLPEEGLKFMVYLQKENIIDESGMPKERFSAEFPKEGPSILRIQQVVRGDSAAYFCASSPQGQGAEQYFGPGTRLTVT.

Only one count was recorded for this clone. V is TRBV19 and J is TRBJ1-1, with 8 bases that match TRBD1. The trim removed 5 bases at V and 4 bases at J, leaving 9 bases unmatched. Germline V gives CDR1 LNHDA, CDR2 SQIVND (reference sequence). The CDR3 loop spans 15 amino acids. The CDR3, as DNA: TGTGCCAGTAGTTTTGGACAGGGCGGACGCACTGAAGCTTTCTTT. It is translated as CASSFGQGGRTEAFF. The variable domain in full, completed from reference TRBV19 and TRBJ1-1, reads DGGITQSPKYLFRKEGQNVTLSCEQNLNHDAMYWYRQDPGQGLRLIYYSQIVNDFQKGDIAEGYSVSREKKESFPLTVTSAQKNPTAFYLCASSFGQGGRTEAFFGQGTRLTVV.

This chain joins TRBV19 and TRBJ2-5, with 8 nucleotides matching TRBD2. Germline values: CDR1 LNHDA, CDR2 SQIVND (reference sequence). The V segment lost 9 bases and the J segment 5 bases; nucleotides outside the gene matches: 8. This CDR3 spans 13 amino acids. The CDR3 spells CASQRGFLETQYF. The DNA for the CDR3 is TGTGCCAGCCAGCGGGGGTTCTTGGAGACCCAGTACTTC.

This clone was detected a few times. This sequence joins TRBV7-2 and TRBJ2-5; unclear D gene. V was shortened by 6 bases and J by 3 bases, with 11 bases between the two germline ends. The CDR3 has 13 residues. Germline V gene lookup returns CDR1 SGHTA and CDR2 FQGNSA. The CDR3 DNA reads TGTGCCAGCAGTTCGGACCTAAAAGAGACCCAGTACTTC. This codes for CASSSDLKETQYF.

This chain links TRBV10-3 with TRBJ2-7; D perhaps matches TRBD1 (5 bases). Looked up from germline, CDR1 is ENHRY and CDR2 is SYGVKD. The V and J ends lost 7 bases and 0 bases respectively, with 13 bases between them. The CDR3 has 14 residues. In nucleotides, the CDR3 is TGTGCCATCAAGGAAGGGGCTAGCTCCTACGAGCAGTACTTC. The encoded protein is CAIKEGASSYEQYF.

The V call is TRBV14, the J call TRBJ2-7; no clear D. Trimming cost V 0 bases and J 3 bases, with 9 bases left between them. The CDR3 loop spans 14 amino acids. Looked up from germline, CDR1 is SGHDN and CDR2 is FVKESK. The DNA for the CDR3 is TGTGCCAGCAGCCAAGATCTTAGGCTCTACGAGCAGTACTTC. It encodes CASSQDLRLYEQYF.

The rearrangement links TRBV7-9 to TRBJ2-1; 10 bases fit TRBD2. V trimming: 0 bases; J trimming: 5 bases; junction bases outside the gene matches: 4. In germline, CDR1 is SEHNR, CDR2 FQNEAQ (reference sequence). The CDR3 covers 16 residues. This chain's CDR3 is CASSLALAGVDNEQFF. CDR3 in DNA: TGTGCCAGCAGCTTAGCGCTAGCGGGGGTCGACAATGAGCAGTTCTTC.

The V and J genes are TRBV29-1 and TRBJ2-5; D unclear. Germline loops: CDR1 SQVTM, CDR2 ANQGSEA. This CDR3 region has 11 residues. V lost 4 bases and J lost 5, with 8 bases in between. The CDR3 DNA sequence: TGCAGCGTTGGCGGTGAGGAGACCCAGTACTTC. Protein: CSVGGEETQYF.

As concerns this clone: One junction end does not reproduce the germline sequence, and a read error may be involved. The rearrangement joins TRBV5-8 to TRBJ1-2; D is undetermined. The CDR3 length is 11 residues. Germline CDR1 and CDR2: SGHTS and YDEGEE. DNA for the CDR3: TGTGCCAGCCGCTTTCGGTATGGCTACACCTTC. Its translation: CASRFRYGYTF.

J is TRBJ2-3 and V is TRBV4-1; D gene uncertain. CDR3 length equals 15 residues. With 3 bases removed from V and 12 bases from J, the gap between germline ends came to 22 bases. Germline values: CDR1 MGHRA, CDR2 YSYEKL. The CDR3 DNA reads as TGCGCCAGCAGCCATTACACCCCGGCTCCAATTGGTCAGTATTTT. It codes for CASSHYTPAPIGQYF.

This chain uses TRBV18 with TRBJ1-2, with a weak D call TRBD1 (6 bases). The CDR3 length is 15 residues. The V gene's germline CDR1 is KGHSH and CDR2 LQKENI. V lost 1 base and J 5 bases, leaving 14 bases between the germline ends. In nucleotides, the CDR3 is TGTGCCAGCTCACCACTCCCGGCCCAGGGGTATGGCTACACCTTC. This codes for CASSPLPAQGYGYTF.

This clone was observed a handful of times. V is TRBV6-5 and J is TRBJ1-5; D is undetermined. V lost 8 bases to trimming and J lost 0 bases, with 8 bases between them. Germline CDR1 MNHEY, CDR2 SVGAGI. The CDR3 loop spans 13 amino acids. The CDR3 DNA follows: TGTGCCAGCCGCCCGAATAGCAATCAGCCCCAGCATTTT. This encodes CASRPNSNQPQHF.

CDR3 amino acids: CASSEDITVSQPQHF. CDR3 nucleotide sequence: TGTGCCAGCAGTGAAGACATCACAGTCTCTCAGCCCCAGCATTTT. The chain employs TRBV6-1 and TRBJ1-5; D gene uncertain. Trimming shortened V by 1 base and J by 6 bases, and 13 bases separated the two germline ends. The CDR3 length is 15 residues. Germline V lookup: CDR1 MNHNS, CDR2 SASEGT.

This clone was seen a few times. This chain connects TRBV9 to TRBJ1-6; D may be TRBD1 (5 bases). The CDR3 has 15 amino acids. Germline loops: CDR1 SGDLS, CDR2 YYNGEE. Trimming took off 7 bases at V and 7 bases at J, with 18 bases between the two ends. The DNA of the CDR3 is TGTGCCAGCTCCCGGGGCTTCGGAGAAAATTCACCCCTCCACTTT. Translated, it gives CASSRGFGENSPLHF.

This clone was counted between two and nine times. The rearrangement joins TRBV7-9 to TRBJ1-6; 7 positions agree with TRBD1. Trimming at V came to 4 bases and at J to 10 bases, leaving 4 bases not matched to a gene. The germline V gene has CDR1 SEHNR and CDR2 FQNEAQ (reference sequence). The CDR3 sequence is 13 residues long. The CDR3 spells CASSSGTVSPLHF. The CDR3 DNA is TGTGCCAGCAGCTCGGGGACAGTCTCACCCCTCCACTTT.

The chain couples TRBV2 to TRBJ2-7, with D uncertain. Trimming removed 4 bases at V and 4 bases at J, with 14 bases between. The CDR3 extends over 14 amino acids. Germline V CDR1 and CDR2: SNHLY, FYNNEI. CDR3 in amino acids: CASSAVRLGYEQYF. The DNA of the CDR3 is TGTGCCAGCAGTGCGGTCCGGTTGGGTTACGAGCAGTACTTC.

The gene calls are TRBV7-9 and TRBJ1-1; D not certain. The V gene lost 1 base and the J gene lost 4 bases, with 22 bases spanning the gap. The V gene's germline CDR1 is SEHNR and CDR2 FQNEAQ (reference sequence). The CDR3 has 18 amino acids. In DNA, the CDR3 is TGTGCCAGCAGCTTAGATTCTGGGAAGGGCGGGAGTGGCACTGAAGCTTTCTTT. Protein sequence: CASSLDSGKGGSGTEAFF.

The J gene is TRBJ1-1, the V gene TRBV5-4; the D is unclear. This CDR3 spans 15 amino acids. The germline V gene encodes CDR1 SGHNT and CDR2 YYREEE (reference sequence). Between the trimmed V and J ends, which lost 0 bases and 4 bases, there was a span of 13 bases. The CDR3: CASSLGIGPGTEAFF. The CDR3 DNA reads TGTGCCAGCAGCTTGGGCATCGGTCCGGGCACTGAAGCTTTCTTT.

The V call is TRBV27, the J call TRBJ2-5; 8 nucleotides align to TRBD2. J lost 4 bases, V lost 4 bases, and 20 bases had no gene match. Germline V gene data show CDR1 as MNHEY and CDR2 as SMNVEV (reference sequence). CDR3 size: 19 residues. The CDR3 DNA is TGTGCCAGCAGTTCTTCATCCCTAGCGGGTGGCCCGAGGGGAGAGACCCAGTACTTC. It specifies CASSSSSLAGGPRGETQYF.

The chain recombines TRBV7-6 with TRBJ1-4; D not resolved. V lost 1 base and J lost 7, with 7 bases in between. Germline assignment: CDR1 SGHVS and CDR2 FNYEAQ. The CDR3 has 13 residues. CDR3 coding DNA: TGTGCCAGCAGCTTAGTTGGGTCTGAAAAACTGTTTTTT. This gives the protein CASSLVGSEKLFF.

The CDR3 DNA follows: TGTGCCAGCAAACACGACAGGGACGGAAACACCATATATTTT. Its translation: CASKHDRDGNTIYF. This sequence joins TRBV25-1 and TRBJ1-3; TRBD1 agrees at 7 bases. Germline trimming cut 7 bases from V and 4 bases from J; bases unmatched to any gene: 7. Germline lookup yields CDR1 MGHDK and CDR2 SYGVNS. This CDR3 has 14 residues.

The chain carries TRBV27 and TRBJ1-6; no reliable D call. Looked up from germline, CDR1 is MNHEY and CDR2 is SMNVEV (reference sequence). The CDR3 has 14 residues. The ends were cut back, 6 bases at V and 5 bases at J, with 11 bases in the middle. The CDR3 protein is CASSAGFNNSPLHF. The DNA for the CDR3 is TGTGCCAGCAGCGCAGGCTTCAATAATTCACCCCTCCACTTT.

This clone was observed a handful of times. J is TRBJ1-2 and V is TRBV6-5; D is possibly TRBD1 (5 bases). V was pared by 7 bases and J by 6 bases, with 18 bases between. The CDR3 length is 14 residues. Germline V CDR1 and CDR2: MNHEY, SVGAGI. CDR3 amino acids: CASTRTRVSNGYTF. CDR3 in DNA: TGTGCCAGCACCCGGACCAGGGTTTCTAATGGCTACACCTTC.

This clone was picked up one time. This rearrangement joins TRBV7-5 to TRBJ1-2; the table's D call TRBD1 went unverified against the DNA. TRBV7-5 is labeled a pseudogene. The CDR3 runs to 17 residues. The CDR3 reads CARSPRLGGQPDYGYTF. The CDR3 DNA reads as TGTGCCAGAAGCCCCCGGTTGGGGGGACAGCCTGATTATGGCTACACCTTC.

Here the CDR3 DNA reads TGTGCCAGCAGTGAAGAAGAGACCCAGTACTTC. This codes for CASSEEETQYF. The chain has TRBV2 and TRBJ2-5, with D unclear. The V end was cut by 1 base, the J end by 3 bases, with 0 bases between. The V gene's germline CDR1 is SNHLY and CDR2 FYNNEI. This CDR3 spans 11 amino acids. Based on the CDR3 plus reference TRBV2 and TRBJ2-5, the full variable domain is EPEVTQTPSHQVTQMGQEVILRCVPISNHLYFYWYRQILGQKVEFLVSFYNNEISEKSEIFDDQFSVERPDGSNFTLKIRSTKLEDSAMYFCASSEEETQYFGPGTRLLVL.

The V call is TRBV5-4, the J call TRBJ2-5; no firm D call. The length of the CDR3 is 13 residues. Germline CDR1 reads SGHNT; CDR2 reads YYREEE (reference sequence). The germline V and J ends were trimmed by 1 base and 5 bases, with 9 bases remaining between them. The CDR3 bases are TGTGCCAGCAGCTTGTTGGGATCGGAGACCCAGTACTTC. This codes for CASSLLGSETQYF.